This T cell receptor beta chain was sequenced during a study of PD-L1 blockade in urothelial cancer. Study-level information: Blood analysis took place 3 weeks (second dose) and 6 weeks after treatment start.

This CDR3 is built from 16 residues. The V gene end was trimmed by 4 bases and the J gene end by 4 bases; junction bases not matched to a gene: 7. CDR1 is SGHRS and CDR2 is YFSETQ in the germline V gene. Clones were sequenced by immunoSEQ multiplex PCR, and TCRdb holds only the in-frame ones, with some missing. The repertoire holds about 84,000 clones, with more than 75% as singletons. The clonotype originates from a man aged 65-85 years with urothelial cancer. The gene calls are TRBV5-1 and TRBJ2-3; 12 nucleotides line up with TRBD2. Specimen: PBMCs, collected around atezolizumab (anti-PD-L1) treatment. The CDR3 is CASSPRTSGDSDTQYF. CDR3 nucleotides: TGCGCCAGCAGCCCACGGACTAGCGGGGACTCAGATACGCAGTATTTT.